The next 17 T cell receptor beta chains were all read from a single sample in a study of naive and memory T cell subsets. Both TRBC1 and TRBC2 were covered by a beta constant-region primer of two equimolar oligonucleotides. Nested alpha and beta constant-region primers with the SP2 primer drove four PCR rounds on ligated cDNA. TCRdb called the UMI-ligation and nested PCR reads again in MiXCR, with one record for every CDR3 protein. In the table there are tens of thousands of distinct CDR3 sequences, about 10% of which are singletons. The study, taken as a whole, reports: Naive repertoires, especially CD8, held a few larger clonotypes, possibly memory cells re-expressing CD45RA.

These TCRs' antigens remain unknown. The specimen sequenced was naive CD4+ T cells from blood. The receptor set was obtained from a human donor in good health.

The chain has TRBV20-1 and TRBJ2-1, with 7 bases aligning to TRBD2. Germline V gives CDR1 DFQATT, CDR2 SNEGSKA (reference sequence). J gave up 3 bases and V 0 bases, and 8 bases lay outside the gene matches. This CDR3 region has 16 residues. Written as DNA, the CDR3 is TGCAGTGCTAGAGATGGGCTAGCGGACAACTACAATGAGCAGTTCTTC. Translated, it gives CSARDGLADNYNEQFF.

This clonotype was counted many times. The chain couples TRBV29-1 to TRBJ2-3, with 11 bases fitting TRBD2. J gave up 2 bases and V 6 bases, and 4 bases lay outside the gene matches. The CDR3 consists of 14 residues. Per the germline V gene, CDR1 is SQVTM and CDR2 is ANQGSEA. The CDR3 sequence: CSVGGLAVTDTQYF. As DNA, the CDR3 is TGCAGCGTAGGGGGACTAGCGGTCACAGATACGCAGTATTTT.

This clonotype was seen more than once but under ten times. The J gene is TRBJ2-6, the V gene TRBV27, with no clear D. Germline V lookup: CDR1 MNHEY, CDR2 SMNVEV (reference sequence). This CDR3 is built from 13 residues. V shed 8 bases and J shed 4 bases, with 9 bases lying between them. The CDR3 here is CASRVSGANVLTF. The CDR3 DNA is TGTGCCAGCCGAGTATCCGGGGCCAACGTCCTGACTTTC. The full variable domain, completed using reference TRBV27 and TRBJ2-6, is EAQVTQNPRYLITVTGKKLTVTCSQNMNHEYMSWYRQDPGLGLRQIYYSMNVEVTDKGDVPEGYKVSRKEKRNFPLILESPSPNQTSLYFCASRVSGANVLTFGAGSRLTVL.

The V and J genes are TRBV5-6 and TRBJ2-7; D might be TRBD1 (6 bases). The CDR3 is 15 residues long. Per germline, CDR1 SGHDT and CDR2 YYEEEE. V lost 2 bases and J lost 4, with 16 bases in between. CDR3 sequence: CASSFFDKQGYEQYF. For the CDR3, the DNA is TGTGCCAGCAGCTTCTTCGATAAACAGGGTTACGAGCAGTACTTC.

This clonotype was recorded a few times. This chain connects TRBV12-3 or TRBV12-4 to TRBJ2-1; 7 bases are shared with TRBD1. This CDR3 is built from 15 residues. V shed 7 bases and J 3 bases; nucleotides not matched to a gene: 9. The CDR3 sequence is CASNKRDSNYNEQFF. The CDR3 region has the DNA TGTGCCAGCAATAAACGGGACAGTAACTACAATGAGCAGTTCTTC.

The chain carries TRBV28 and TRBJ2-7; possible D gene TRBD1, 7 bases. CDR1 is MDHEN and CDR2 is SYDVKM in the germline V gene. V was cut by 6 bases and J by 4 bases, with 16 bases left in between. This CDR3 contains 14 residues. CDR3 coding DNA: TGTGCCAGCAGCTCAGGGGGGCCGGGTTACGAGCAGTACTTC. It specifies CASSSGGPGYEQYF.

This clonotype was detected many times. The V gene is TRBV19, the J gene TRBJ2-2, with D unresolved. This CDR3 has 12 amino acids. V lost 7 bases and J lost 2, with 5 bases in between. Germline CDR1 and CDR2: LNHDA and SQIVND (reference sequence). CDR3 bases: TGTGCCAGTAACGACAACACCGGGGAGCTGTTTTTT. It is translated as CASNDNTGELFF.

The chain combines TRBV2 with TRBJ2-7; 7 positions match TRBD1. Trimming removed 5 bases from V and 3 bases from J; junction bases left unmatched: 7. Per the germline V gene, CDR1 is SNHLY and CDR2 is FYNNEI. The CDR3 sequence is 14 residues long. CDR3 sequence (DNA): TGTGCCAGCAGTCCGACTCCAGGGGGCTACGAGCAGTACTTC. It specifies CASSPTPGGYEQYF. The variable domain in full, with the rest retrieved from reference TRBV2 and TRBJ2-7, is EPEVTQTPSHQVTQMGQEVILRCVPISNHLYFYWYRQILGQKVEFLVSFYNNEISEKSEIFDDQFSVERPDGSNFTLKIRSTKLEDSAMYFCASSPTPGGYEQYFGPGTRLTVT.

In this sample, this clonotype turned up a few times. The chain has TRBV20-1 and TRBJ2-7; 7 nucleotides match TRBD2. This CDR3 comprises 13 residues. J was trimmed by 8 bases and V by 6 bases; bases with no gene match: 13. Germline V gene lookup returns CDR1 DFQATT and CDR2 SNEGSKA (reference sequence). The DNA for the CDR3 is TGCAGTGCCAGACTAGCCCCATCATTCAAGCAGTACTTC. Translation: CSARLAPSFKQYF.

The table lists this clonotype with a few counts. The chain employs TRBV20-1 and TRBJ2-7, with 14 bases that match TRBD2. The V segment lost 6 bases and the J segment 1 base; nucleotides outside the gene matches: 14. This CDR3 spans 18 amino acids. Looked up from germline, CDR1 is DFQATT and CDR2 is SNEGSKA (reference sequence). The CDR3 region has the DNA TGCAGTGCCAAGCCTCCCTTGGGACTAGCGGGAGATTCCTACGAGCAGTACTTC. Residues: CSAKPPLGLAGDSYEQYF.

This clonotype was detected ten times or more. The rearrangement links TRBV4-3 to TRBJ2-7; D is unclear. CDR3 length equals 17 residues. The V gene lost 4 bases and the J gene lost 1 base, with 20 bases spanning the gap. Germline CDR1 reads LGHNA; CDR2 reads YSLEER. The CDR3 region is CASSLKSAGRLSYEQYF. CDR3 DNA: TGCGCCAGCAGCCTCAAGTCCGCCGGACGGTTATCCTACGAGCAGTACTTC.

The chain links TRBV4-3 to TRBJ1-1; no clear D gene. This CDR3 spans 15 amino acids. V was cut by 3 bases and J by 0 bases, with 11 bases left in between. CDR1 is LGHNA and CDR2 is YSLEER in the germline V gene. The CDR3 loop is CASSQGPLMNTEAFF. The CDR3 DNA sequence: TGCGCCAGCAGCCAGGGTCCACTGATGAACACTGAAGCTTTCTTT.

This clonotype was observed a few times. The chain couples TRBV12-3 or TRBV12-4 to TRBJ2-7; 11 bases are shared with TRBD2. The CDR3 has 16 residues. Germline trimming cut 6 bases from V and 7 bases from J; bases unmatched to any gene: 14. The CDR3 nucleotides read TGTGCCAGCAGCTCTGGACTAGCGGGCGAACGGGGTGAGCAGTACTTC. This gives the protein CASSSGLAGERGEQYF.

The V and J genes are TRBV10-3 and TRBJ2-3; 12 bases fit TRBD2. The CDR3 spans 14 residues. V was pared by 2 bases and J by 7 bases, with 1 base of the junction left unmatched. Per germline, CDR1 ENHRY and CDR2 SYGVKD. In nucleotides, the CDR3 is TGTGCCATCAGTGAGGGACTAGCGGGGAATACGCAGTATTTT. Encoded protein: CAISEGLAGNTQYF.

V is TRBV30 and J is TRBJ2-7; 7 bases align to TRBD1. Germline trimming cut 4 bases from V and 1 base from J; bases unmatched to any gene: 13. The CDR3 is 16 amino acids. Germline loops: CDR1 GTSNPN, CDR2 SVGIG (reference sequence). CDR3 amino acids: CAWTAPGTAQSYEQYF. As DNA, the CDR3 is TGTGCCTGGACCGCCCCCGGGACAGCCCAATCCTACGAGCAGTACTTC.

The chain recombines TRBV20-1 with TRBJ1-5; possibly TRBD1 for D (5 bases). The length of the CDR3 is 13 residues. Germline-derived CDR1 and CDR2 are DFQATT and SNEGSKA (reference sequence). Trimming pared 3 bases from V and 4 bases from J, leaving 10 bases between. The CDR3 bases are TGCAGTGCTAGCCGGGACGGAAATCAGCCCCAGCATTTT. Encoded protein: CSASRDGNQPQHF.

J is TRBJ2-3 and V is TRBV4-3, with 10 positions matching TRBD2. The length of the CDR3 is 15 residues. The germline CDR1 and CDR2 sequences are LGHNA and YSLEER. The trim removed 2 bases at V and 4 bases at J, leaving 3 bases unmatched. For the CDR3, the DNA is TGCGCCAGCAGCCAACAAGCGGGAGGGTCAGATACGCAGTATTTT. Translating gives CASSQQAGGSDTQYF.